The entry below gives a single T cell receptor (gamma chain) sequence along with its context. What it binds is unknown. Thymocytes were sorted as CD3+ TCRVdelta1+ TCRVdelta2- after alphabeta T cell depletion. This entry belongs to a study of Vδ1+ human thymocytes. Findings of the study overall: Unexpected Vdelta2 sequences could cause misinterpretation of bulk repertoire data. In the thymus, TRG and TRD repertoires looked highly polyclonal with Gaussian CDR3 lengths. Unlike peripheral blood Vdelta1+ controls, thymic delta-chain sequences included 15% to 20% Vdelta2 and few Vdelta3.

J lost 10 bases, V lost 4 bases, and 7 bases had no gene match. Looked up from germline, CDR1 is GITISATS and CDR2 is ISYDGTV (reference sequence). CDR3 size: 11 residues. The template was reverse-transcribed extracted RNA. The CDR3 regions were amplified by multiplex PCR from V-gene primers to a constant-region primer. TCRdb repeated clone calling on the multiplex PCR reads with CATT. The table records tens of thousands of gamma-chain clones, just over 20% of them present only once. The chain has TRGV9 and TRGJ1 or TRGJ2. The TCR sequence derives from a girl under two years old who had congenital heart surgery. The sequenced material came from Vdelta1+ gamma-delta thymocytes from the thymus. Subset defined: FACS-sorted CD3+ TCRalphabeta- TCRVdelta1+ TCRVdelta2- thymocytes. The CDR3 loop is CALWDAQKKLF. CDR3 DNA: TGTGCCTTGTGGGATGCCCAAAAGAAACTCTTT.